Below, 21 T cell receptor beta chains from the same sample are listed, as sequenced in a study of blood T cells in healthy people across ages (dated by TCRdb to the mid-2010s). Library preparation was by 5' RACE. This sample was sequenced with an Illumina HiSeq 2500. The second PCR ran for about 6 to 12 cycles and used a J-beta primer mix along with a sample-barcoded 5' primer. In TCRdb, the public reads were trimmed at Q25 with fastp and aligned with MiXCR, with productive beta chains retained. Rows matching on CDR3 protein sequence are summarized as one entry with the most common DNA and genes. The sample table holds 750,000 to 950,000 distinct CDR3 sequences, of which almost 30% were seen once. About 9.4% of the sample is in the top ten clones. This sample also appeared in a second study, on T cells of mothers and their children.

Sequenced material: blood. The receptors originated from a middle-aged woman in good health.

This clonotype has more than one count but fewer than ten. This chain links TRBV7-8 with TRBJ1-4; perhaps TRBD1 as D (5 bases). Germline V gene lookup returns CDR1 SGHVS and CDR2 FQNEAQ. This CDR3 comprises 15 residues. V lost 5 bases to trimming and J lost 1 base, with 11 bases between them. The chain's CDR3 is CASSPSRVTNEKLFF. The CDR3, as DNA: TGTGCCAGCAGCCCGTCCAGGGTAACTAATGAAAAACTGTTTTTT.

The chain joins TRBV5-1 to TRBJ1-6, with D possibly matching TRBD1 (5 bases). V lost 6 bases, J lost 8 bases, and 18 bases lay in between. CDR1 is SGHRS and CDR2 is YFSETQ in the germline V gene. The CDR3 is 15 amino acids. Here the CDR3 reads CASTLNTGEYSPLHF. CDR3 DNA sequence: TGCGCCAGCACCCTTAATACAGGCGAATATTCACCCCTCCACTTT.

This clonotype was counted ten times or more. The rearrangement joins TRBV29-1 to TRBJ2-7; the D gene is possibly TRBD2 (7 bases). This CDR3 region has 16 residues. CDR1 and CDR2 (germline): SQVTM, ANQGSEA. The V end was cut by 0 bases, the J end by 0 bases, with 15 bases between. CDR3 sequence (DNA): TGCAGCGTTGAAGATGCGGGGGCAGGGGCCTCCTACGAGCAGTACTTC. Its protein product is CSVEDAGAGASYEQYF.

To note about this clonotype: This may be a read error, as it is one base from a much larger clone. The chain joins TRBV12-3 or TRBV12-4 to TRBJ2-1; TRBD2 might be the D (5 bases). This CDR3 has 16 amino acids. V was shortened by 6 bases and J by 1 base, with 16 bases between the two germline ends. CDR3 sequence: CASSTRTLASYNEQFF. The CDR3 bases are TGTGCCAGCAGCACTAGGACGCTAGCATCCTACAATGAGCAGTTCTTC.

This clonotype turned up a few times. The chain employs TRBV5-1 and TRBJ1-6; D unclear. Germline values: CDR1 SGHRS, CDR2 YFSETQ. This CDR3 spans 17 amino acids. Trimming stripped 0 bases from V and 12 bases from J, with 22 bases between. CDR3 DNA: TGCGCCAGCAGCTTGGAAGGACGGCCGACGACTGATAGACCCCTCCACTTT. Its protein product is CASSLEGRPTTDRPLHF. Using reference TRBV5-1 and TRBJ1-6 for the parts outside the CDR3, the full variable domain is KAGVTQTPRYLIKTRGQQVTLSCSPISGHRSVSWYQQTPGQGLQFLFEYFSETQRNKGNFPGRFSGRQFSNSRSEMNVSTLELGDSALYLCASSLEGRPTTDRPLHFGNGTRLTVT.

This clonotype was seen ten or more times. The chain carries TRBV7-2 and TRBJ2-1; D might be TRBD1 (6 bases). V was trimmed by 5 bases and J by 5 bases, leaving 10 bases between them. The germline gives CDR1 SGHTA, CDR2 FQGNSA. The CDR3 runs 13 residues. CDR3 DNA sequence: TGTGCCAGCAGCCCCGGACAGAACAATGAGCAGTTCTTC. Translating gives CASSPGQNNEQFF.

This clonotype showed up just a few times. The chain has TRBV7-9 and TRBJ2-5, with D perhaps assigned TRBD1 or TRBD2 (5 bases each). The V gene lost 5 bases and the J gene lost 11 bases, with 21 bases spanning the gap. The CDR3 is 14 amino acids. Germline V gene sequence: CDR1 SEHNR, CDR2 FQNEAQ (reference sequence). The CDR3 nucleotides are TGTGCCAGCAGCCGTTCGGGACCCAAGTACGGGCAGTACTTC. Amino acids: CASSRSGPKYGQYF.

For this clonotype: One end of the junction fails to match germline, which may point to a read error. The chain links TRBV12-5 to TRBJ2-1; 7 bases match TRBD1. The CDR3 consists of 14 residues. Germline V gene lookup returns CDR1 LGHNT and CDR2 FRNRAP. CDR3 residues: CASGGQYSCNEQFF. The CDR3, as DNA: TGTGCTAGTGGGGGACAGTACTCCTGCAATGAGCAGTTCTTC.

This clonotype was seen ten or more times. The chain carries TRBV11-1 and TRBJ2-7, with D perhaps TRBD1 or TRBD2 (5 bases each). The CDR3 has 15 amino acids. Per germline, CDR1 SGHAT and CDR2 FQDESV (reference sequence). V shed 5 bases and J shed 0 bases, with 14 bases lying between them. CDR3 protein: CASSPRDGYSYEQYF. CDR3 sequence (DNA): TGTGCCAGCAGCCCCCGGGACGGATACTCCTACGAGCAGTACTTC.

With respect to this clonotype: At one boundary the junction diverges from the germline segment, which might be a read error. The V and J genes are TRBV19 and TRBJ2-6; D is perhaps TRBD1 (5 bases). Germline assignment: CDR1 LNHDA and CDR2 SQIVND (reference sequence). This CDR3 is built from 14 residues. The CDR3 sequence is CTSTQGSGANVLTF. The CDR3 DNA sequence: TGTACCAGTACTCAGGGTTCCGGGGCCAACGTCCTGACTTTC.

This clonotype has a count of ten or more. The chain has TRBV29-1 and TRBJ2-7, with a tentative D call TRBD2 (6 bases). Per germline, CDR1 SQVTM and CDR2 ANQGSEA. V lost 2 bases to trimming and J lost 2 bases, with 16 bases between them. The CDR3 is 15 residues long. The CDR3 DNA reads TGCAGCGTTGAACCCACGGGGGACGGACCCTACGAGCAGTACTTC. It encodes CSVEPTGDGPYEQYF.

The chain recombines TRBV6-4 with TRBJ2-1; D ambiguous. CDR3 length: 15 residues. In germline, CDR1 is MRHNA, CDR2 SNTAGT. The V gene lost 0 bases and the J gene lost 1 base, with 7 bases spanning the gap. The chain's CDR3 is CASSDSGRSYNEQFF. As DNA, the CDR3 is TGTGCCAGCAGTGACTCTGGCAGATCCTACAATGAGCAGTTCTTC.

This chain joins TRBV4-3 and TRBJ1-1; the D is unclear. Germline lookup yields CDR1 LGHNA and CDR2 YSLEER. With 1 base removed from V and 2 bases from J, the gap between germline ends came to 11 bases. The CDR3 is 15 amino acids. CDR3 amino acids: CASSQVWGGNTEAFF. The CDR3 region has the DNA TGCGCCAGCAGCCAAGTCTGGGGTGGTAACACTGAAGCTTTCTTT.

This clonotype was seen many times. This rearrangement joins TRBV7-2 to TRBJ2-5; D is ambiguous. CDR1 is SGHTA and CDR2 is FQGNSA in the germline V gene. V was pared by 2 bases and J by 3 bases, with 7 bases between. The CDR3 runs 13 residues. The CDR3 DNA follows: TGTGCCAGCAGCTTACGGGTAGAAGAGACCCAGTACTTC. Translation gives CASSLRVEETQYF.

There are many counts of this clonotype. The J gene is TRBJ2-7, the V gene TRBV25-1; D is unclear. Trimming took off 3 bases at V and 3 bases at J, with 6 bases between the two ends. The CDR3 loop spans 12 amino acids. Germline loops: CDR1 MGHDK, CDR2 SYGVNS. The CDR3 DNA reads TGTGCCAGCAGTGATGGGTTCTACGAGCAGTACTTC. Residues: CASSDGFYEQYF.

This clonotype was counted ten times or more. The CDR3 nucleotides read TGTGCCAGCAGCCGACAGGGGGCTGGGGCCAACGTCCTGACTTTC. It yields the protein CASSRQGAGANVLTF. The chain employs TRBV11-2 and TRBJ2-6; 9 nucleotides line up with TRBD1. CDR1 is SGHAT and CDR2 is FQNNGV in the germline V gene. The length of the CDR3 is 15 residues. V trimming: 5 bases; J trimming: 2 bases; junction bases outside the gene matches: 1.

This clonotype was counted at least ten times. CDR3 protein: CASSQDFNTGYTF. CDR3 bases: TGCGCCAGCAGCCAAGATTTTAACACTGGCTACACCTTC. This chain links TRBV4-1 with TRBJ1-2; D remains unclear. The CDR3 runs 13 residues. Trimming took off 0 bases at V and 7 bases at J, with 9 bases between the two ends. From germline, CDR1 is MGHRA and CDR2 YSYEKL.

The genes are TRBV5-1 and TRBJ2-7; the match to TRBD2 covers 10 bases. The DNA end is a closer match to TRBJ2-5, so the J assignment may be wrong. Per germline, CDR1 SGHRS and CDR2 YFSETQ. This CDR3 comprises 16 residues. CDR3: CASSLPPGLAEETQYF. For the CDR3, the DNA is TGCGCCAGCAGCTTGCCCCCCGGACTAGCGGAAGAGACCCAGTACTTC.

The rearrangement uses TRBV28 and TRBJ2-1, with 8 bases identical to TRBD2. The CDR3 has 16 amino acids. The V segment lost 6 bases and the J segment 4 bases; nucleotides outside the gene matches: 11. The V gene's germline CDR1 is MDHEN and CDR2 SYDVKM. The CDR3 bases are TGTGCCAGCAGCCCTTTGCGGGGGGACACATACAATGAGCAGTTCTTC. It is translated as CASSPLRGDTYNEQFF.

The sample holds many counts of this clonotype. This rearrangement joins TRBV28 to TRBJ1-2, with D perhaps TRBD1 (6 bases). The CDR3 sequence is 15 residues long. CDR1 is MDHEN, CDR2 SYDVKM, per germline. Trimming cost V 3 bases and J 0 bases, with 11 bases left between them. CDR3 bases: TGTGCCAGCAGTTTGAGACAGGTCACTAACTATGGCTACACCTTC. Encoded protein: CASSLRQVTNYGYTF.

DNA of the CDR3: TGTGCCAGCAGCCCCCTCGAGGGATTTTATGGCTACACCTTC. As protein: CASSPLEGFYGYTF. This chain joins TRBV11-2 and TRBJ1-2; D not resolved. CDR3 size: 14 residues. Germline assignment: CDR1 SGHAT and CDR2 FQNNGV. Between the trimmed V and J ends, which lost 5 bases and 5 bases, there was a span of 15 bases.